Presented here are 13 T cell receptor beta chains from one specimen sequenced in a study of cytomegalovirus exposure and HLA in healthy donors (dated 2017 in TCRdb). Libraries were built with the immunoSEQ multiplex PCR assay. For the multiplex PCR, a mixture combining 60 forward primers for TCR Vbeta segments and 13 reverse primers for TCR Jbeta segments was used. TCRdb retrieved this table from immuneACCESS and kept in-frame rearrangements only. Not all clones are present; in checked studies, unresolved V genes account for under half, and no reason is known for the remainder. Recorded for this sample are approximately 74,000 clones; less than 75% of them occurred a single time. Approximately 5.8% of the sample rests with the top ten. The specimen was PBMCs. The receptors derive from a young man in good health and CMV-seropositive.

V gene TRBV28 combines with J gene TRBJ2-3; TRBD1 matches 8 bases. Losses at the gene ends were 6 bases for V and 0 bases for J; bases not matched to a gene: 11. The CDR3 consists of 17 residues. The V gene's germline CDR1 is MDHEN and CDR2 SYDVKM. The CDR3 nucleotides read TGTGCCAGCAGGGGAACGACAGGGGAAGATAGCACAGATACGCAGTATTTT. It yields the protein CASRGTTGEDSTDTQYF.

The J gene is TRBJ2-5, the V gene TRBV6-1; 11 nucleotides agree with TRBD2. The CDR3 is 15 amino acids. The ends lost 5 bases at V and 5 bases at J; junction bases unmatched: 7. CDR1 is MNHNS, CDR2 SASEGT, per germline. The CDR3 spells CASSPIAGGPETQYF. The CDR3 DNA is TGTGCCAGCAGTCCTATAGCGGGGGGGCCTGAGACCCAGTACTTC.

This chain uses TRBV16 with TRBJ1-5; tentative D call: TRBD1 (5 bases). Between the trimmed V and J ends, which lost 6 bases and 0 bases, there was a span of 12 bases. This CDR3 comprises 15 residues. Germline V gene lookup returns CDR1 KGHSY and CDR2 FQNENV. The CDR3, as DNA: TGTGCCAGCAGATTTGACAGTAATAGCAATCAGCCCCAGCATTTT. It codes for CASRFDSNSNQPQHF.

The chain uses TRBV2 and TRBJ2-2, with D hard to call. Trimming cost V 2 bases and J 8 bases, with 9 bases left between them. This CDR3 is 13 amino acids long. Germline V gene lookup returns CDR1 SNHLY and CDR2 FYNNEI. The DNA for the CDR3 is TGTGCCAGCAGTGAATACCGGGTTGGGGAGCTGTTTTTT. It codes for CASSEYRVGELFF.

The chain combines TRBV7-9 with TRBJ2-7; TRBD2 might be the D (5 bases). Germline CDR1 reads SEHNR; CDR2 reads FQNEAQ (reference sequence). V was trimmed by 1 base and J by 6 bases, leaving 10 bases between them. The CDR3 extends over 13 amino acids. CDR3 sequence: CASSLDSRGEQYF. Written as DNA, the CDR3 is TGTGCCAGCAGCTTAGATTCCCGGGGCGAGCAGTACTTC.

This chain connects TRBV7-8 to TRBJ2-2; 8 nucleotides line up with TRBD1. CDR1 and CDR2 from the germline V gene are SGHVS and FQNEAQ. The CDR3 consists of 15 residues. V lost 2 bases, J lost 5 bases, and 4 bases stayed unmatched. The CDR3 DNA is TGTGCCAGCAGCTTAACAGGGGGAGAGACCGGGGAGCTGTTTTTT. Its protein product is CASSLTGGETGELFF.

The chain is built from TRBV5-1 and TRBJ2-1, with 11 nucleotides matching TRBD2. The CDR3 covers 17 residues. Germline V CDR1 and CDR2: SGHRS, YFSETQ. The ends lost 0 bases at V and 5 bases at J; junction bases unmatched: 7. The CDR3, as DNA: TGCGCCAGCAGCTTGGACATTCTAGCGGGAGGTGACAATGAGCAGTTCTTC. It yields the protein CASSLDILAGGDNEQFF.

The rearrangement joins TRBV15 to TRBJ1-6, with a tentative D call TRBD1 (5 bases). This CDR3 spans 17 amino acids. In germline, CDR1 is LNHNV, CDR2 YYDKDF (reference sequence). V dropped 0 bases and J dropped 7 bases, with 16 bases sitting between them. The CDR3 DNA follows: TGTGCCACCAGCAGAGAGAAAGGAGGGGCGACCAATTCACCCCTCCACTTT. As protein: CATSREKGGATNSPLHF. The full variable domain, rest sourced from reference TRBV15 and TRBJ1-6, is DAMVIQNPRYQVTQFGKPVTLSCSQTLNHNVMYWYQQKSSQAPKLLFHYYDKDFNNEADTPDNFQSRRPNTSFCFLDIRSPGLGDTAMYLCATSREKGGATNSPLHFGNGTRLTVT.

This clone was counted between two and nine times. The rearrangement uses TRBV28 and TRBJ2-7; 9 bases are a match to TRBD1. The germline V gene encodes CDR1 MDHEN and CDR2 SYDVKM. The trim removed 4 bases at V and 4 bases at J, leaving 5 bases unmatched. There are 14 residues in the CDR3. CDR3 in amino acids: CASSWDRVIYEQYF. CDR3 DNA: TGTGCCAGCAGTTGGGACAGGGTAATATACGAGCAGTACTTC.

The chain carries TRBV6-1 and TRBJ1-1, with 10 bases matching TRBD1. CDR3 length equals 14 residues. The V and J ends lost 4 bases and 1 base, in that order; junction bases with no gene match: 0. Per the germline V gene, CDR1 is MNHNS and CDR2 is SASEGT. CDR3 in DNA: TGTGCCAGCAGTGGACAGGGGGCGAACACTGAAGCTTTCTTT. Protein product: CASSGQGANTEAFF.

The chain has TRBV5-4 and TRBJ1-4, with TRBD1 matching 9 bases. Germline CDR1 and CDR2: SGHNT and YYREEE (reference sequence). J gave up 7 bases and V 4 bases, and 5 bases lay outside the gene matches. The CDR3 totals 14 residues. In DNA form, the CDR3 reads TGTGCCAGCAGCCCGACAGGGGGGCGTGAAAAACTGTTTTTT. It yields the protein CASSPTGGREKLFF.

This chain joins TRBV29-1 and TRBJ1-1; D may be TRBD1 (5 bases). The V and J ends lost 6 bases and 5 bases respectively, with 10 bases between them. This CDR3 spans 11 amino acids. CDR1 and CDR2 (germline): SQVTM, ANQGSEA. The CDR3, as DNA: TGCAGCGTCAACGGGGGGACTGAAGCTTTCTTT. As protein: CSVNGGTEAFF.

This clone was detected only once. The chain couples TRBV27 to TRBJ2-3; 7 nucleotides match TRBD1. The CDR3 extends over 15 amino acids. The germline V gene has CDR1 MNHEY and CDR2 SMNVEV (reference sequence). With V trimmed by 5 bases and J by 2 bases, 7 bases remained unmatched. CDR3: CASSAYRGFTDTQYF. For the CDR3, the DNA is TGTGCCAGCAGTGCCTACAGGGGATTCACAGATACGCAGTATTTT.